The rows below give T cell receptor beta chains drawn from one sample of a study of cytomegalovirus exposure and HLA in healthy donors. Data came from immunoSEQ multiplex PCR; TCRdb stores just in-frame clones and leaves some out. Among 150,000 to 200,000 clones listed, 70% to 85% were seen once. The specimen sequenced was PBMCs. These receptors all stem from a woman aged 30 to 39 in good health and CMV-seropositive. Both conserved end residues are part of each CDR3. A D gene is named only where the DNA matches it firmly. Size is stated for part of the rows, as once, few or many counts, or as a class when the clone is expanded.

clone size,V gene,D gene,J gene,CDR3 protein,CDR3 DNA
.,TRBV5-1,.,TRBJ2-7,CASSFGSASDEQYF,TGCGCCAGCAGCTTTGGCTCGGCTAGCGACGAGCAGTACTTC
once,TRBV9,TRBD2,TRBJ2-5,CASSVGLGWGGWQETQYF,TGTGCCAGCAGCGTAGGACTAGGTTGGGGGGGTTGGCAAGAGACCCAGTACTTC
.,TRBV10-2,TRBD1,TRBJ2-7,CASTGRPGQGSSYEQYF,TGCGCCAGCACGGGCAGACCGGGACAGGGGAGCTCCTACGAGCAGTACTTC
.,TRBV28,TRBD2,TRBJ2-1,CASSLLLGREGGYGEQFF,TGTGCCAGCAGTTTATTATTAGGGCGGGAGGGTGGTTACGGTGAGCAGTTCTTC
.,TRBV7-9,TRBD1,TRBJ2-6,CASSRTGGTYSGANVLTF,TGTGCCAGCAGCCGCACAGGGGGAACCTACTCTGGGGCCAACGTCCTGACTTTC
.,TRBV29-1,.,TRBJ1-2,CSAVVIKSRGYTF,TGCAGCGCTGTTGTTATAAAATCGCGCGGCTACACCTTC
.,TRBV7-3,TRBD2,TRBJ2-1,CASSLVSGRKFF,TGTGCCAGCAGCTTAGTTAGCGGGAGAAAGTTCTTC
.,TRBV4-1,TRBD2,TRBJ2-1,CASSHSSGSYNEQFF,TGCGCCAGCAGCCATTCTAGCGGCTCCTACAATGAGCAGTTCTTC
.,TRBV7-9,.,TRBJ2-1,CASSSLVYEQFF,TGTGCCAGCAGCTCCCTAGTTTATGAGCAGTTCTTC
.,TRBV6-5,TRBD1,TRBJ2-4,CASSRDREVNIQYF,TGTGCCAGCAGCCGGGACAGGGAAGTAAACATTCAGTACTTC
.,TRBV29-1,TRBD1,TRBJ1-1,CSVPGTGGSGTEAFF,TGCAGCGTTCCCGGGACAGGGGGCTCGGGGACTGAAGCTTTCTTT
.,TRBV29-1,TRBD2,TRBJ2-4,CSASPTSVGNIQYF,TGCAGCGCTAGCCCGACTAGCGTTGGAAACATTCAGTACTTC
.,TRBV9,.,TRBJ1-1,CASSFLSGSEAFF,TGTGCCAGCAGCTTCCTATCCGGGTCGGAAGCTTTCTTT
.,TRBV5-1,.,TRBJ2-2,CASSLVSSGTTGELFF,TGCGCCAGCAGCTTGGTTTCCAGCGGAACAACCGGGGAGCTGTTTTTT
.,TRBV18,TRBD2,TRBJ2-3,CASSAWTSGSTDTQYF,TGTGCCAGCTCAGCATGGACTAGCGGGAGCACAGATACGCAGTATTTT
.,TRBV28,TRBD1,TRBJ2-6,CASSPKGAFAGANVLTF,TGTGCCAGCAGTCCCAAGGGGGCGTTTGCTGGGGCCAACGTCCTGACTTTC
.,TRBV6-1,TRBD2,TRBJ2-1,CASKLAGGYNEQFF,TGTGCCAGCAAACTAGCGGGAGGCTACAATGAGCAGTTCTTC
.,TRBV6-1,.,TRBJ1-3,CASAAAFSGNTIYF,TGTGCCAGCGCTGCAGCGTTCTCTGGAAACACCATATATTTT
once,TRBV5-1,TRBD2,TRBJ2-1,CASGDPGGNEQFF,TGCGCCTCGGGAGATCCGGGGGGCAATGAGCAGTTCTTC
.,TRBV7-2,.,TRBJ2-1,CASSPYVARGYNEQFF,TGTGCCAGCAGCCCGTATGTGGCCAGGGGATACAATGAGCAGTTCTTC
.,TRBV11-2,TRBD1,TRBJ2-2,CASSLRGAGTGSTGELFF,TGTGCCAGCAGCTTAAGGGGAGCCGGGACAGGGAGCACCGGGGAGCTGTTTTTT
.,TRBV27,.,TRBJ2-1,CASSYKWGEFGNEQFF,TGTGCCAGCAGTTATAAGTGGGGGGAATTCGGGAATGAGCAGTTCTTC
.,TRBV4-1,.,TRBJ2-7,CASSQDSVSSYEQYF,TGCGCCAGCAGCCAAGATAGTGTGAGCTCCTACGAGCAGTACTTC
.,TRBV15,TRBD2,TRBJ2-3,CATSTRGTTGDTQYF,TGTGCCACCAGCACCAGAGGGACTACGGGGGATACGCAGTATTTT
.,TRBV7-3,TRBD1,TRBJ2-1,CASSLSGRGNEQFF,TGTGCCAGCAGCTTATCAGGCAGGGGGAATGAGCAGTTCTTC
.,TRBV25-1,TRBD1,TRBJ2-5,CASSASDRRWTQYF,TGTGCCAGCAGTGCCTCGGACAGGCGGTGGACCCAGTACTTC
.,TRBV5-4,.,TRBJ2-1,CASSLNYPSYNEQFF,TGTGCCAGCAGCTTGAACTACCCCTCCTACAATGAGCAGTTCTTC
.,TRBV7-8,.,TRBJ1-1,CASSLKGDTEAFF,TGTGCCAGCAGCTTAAAGGGGGACACTGAAGCTTTCTTT
.,TRBV27,.,TRBJ1-5,CASSLTSAPSQPQHF,TGTGCCAGCAGTTTAACCTCCGCTCCGAGTCAGCCCCAGCATTTT
.,TRBV29-1,TRBD1,TRBJ1-1,CSVDERRGQGAATNTEAFF,TGCAGCGTTGATGAAAGGCGGGGACAGGGGGCGGCCACGAACACTGAAGCTTTCTTT
.,TRBV2,.,TRBJ1-5,CASSERGKYQPQHF,TGTGCCAGCAGTGAGAGAGGGAAGTATCAGCCCCAGCATTTT
many,TRBV10-3,.,TRBJ1-1,CAISANRDGSNTEAFF,TGTGCCATCAGTGCTAACCGTGACGGGTCAAACACTGAAGCTTTCTTT
.,TRBV6-1,TRBD2,TRBJ2-3,CASRVSGRTTDTQYF,TGTGCCAGCAGGGTAAGCGGGAGGACTACAGATACGCAGTATTTT
.,TRBV16,.,TRBJ1-1,CASSQTGNTEAFF,TGTGCCAGCAGCCAAACAGGGAACACTGAAGCTTTCTTT
.,TRBV7-2,TRBD1,TRBJ1-2,CASSLSVRQGYGYTF,TGTGCCAGCAGCTTGAGCGTCAGACAGGGCTATGGCTACACCTTC
.,TRBV5-1,TRBD2,TRBJ2-1,CASSSTSGKGIEQFF,TGCGCCAGCAGCTCGACTAGCGGCAAAGGAATCGAGCAGTTCTTC
.,TRBV10-3,.,TRBJ2-7,CAISEWGLGEQYF,TGTGCCATCAGTGAGTGGGGGCTGGGGGAGCAGTACTTC
.,TRBV6-5,TRBD1,TRBJ1-2,CASSNHRGYGYTF,TGTGCCAGCAGTAACCACAGGGGCTATGGCTACACCTTC
.,TRBV19,TRBD1,TRBJ1-2,CASSRRGLDYGYTF,TGTGCCAGTAGCCGCAGGGGGCTGGACTATGGCTACACCTTC
.,TRBV5-6,.,TRBJ2-3,CASSLVGAERDTQYF,TGTGCCAGCAGCTTGGTGGGGGCGGAGAGAGATACGCAGTATTTT
.,TRBV28,.,TRBJ1-2,CASSLSADWGYTF,TGTGCCAGCAGTTTATCGGCGGACTGGGGCTACACCTTC
.,TRBV27,.,TRBJ2-7,CASSLAGTSSYEQYF,TGTGCCAGCAGTTTGGCGGGAACATCCTCCTACGAGCAGTACTTC
.,TRBV27,.,TRBJ2-7,CASKRGYEQYF,TGTGCCAGCAAAAGGGGCTACGAGCAGTACTTC
.,TRBV10-3,TRBD2,TRBJ2-1,CAVGGEHYNEQFF,TGTGCCGTTGGGGGGGAACATTACAATGAGCAGTTCTTC
.,TRBV15,TRBD1,TRBJ1-5,CATSRMTGLQYSNQPQHF,TGTGCCACCAGCAGAATGACAGGGCTCCAATATAGCAATCAGCCCCAGCATTTT
.,TRBV7-9,.,TRBJ2-5,CASSFGAELRETQYF,TGTGCCAGCAGCTTCGGTGCTGAGCTGCGGGAGACCCAGTACTTC
.,TRBV29-1,.,TRBJ1-1,CSVEMTPGNTEAFF,TGCAGCGTTGAAATGACACCTGGGAACACTGAAGCTTTCTTT
.,TRBV7-9,TRBD1,TRBJ2-3,CASSLATGVPDTQYF,TGTGCCAGCAGCTTGGCGACAGGGGTTCCAGATACGCAGTATTTT
.,TRBV5-1,.,TRBJ1-3,CASSLGSRVPGNTIYF,TGCGCCAGCAGCTTGGGTAGCAGGGTGCCTGGAAACACCATATATTTT
.,TRBV29-1,.,TRBJ1-1,CSFTGTQNTEAFF,TGCAGCTTCACCGGGACACAAAACACTGAAGCTTTCTTT
.,TRBV28,.,TRBJ1-2,CASSLAGPLAGGYTF,TGTGCCAGCAGTTTGGCAGGGCCGCTCGCGGGGGGCTACACCTTC
.,TRBV30,.,TRBJ2-1,CAWTSGVTTYNEQFF,TGTGCCTGGACCTCGGGAGTCACAACCTACAATGAGCAGTTCTTC
.,TRBV5-1,.,TRBJ2-1,CASSIELGIEQFF,TGCGCCAGCAGCATAGAGCTCGGGATTGAGCAGTTCTTC
.,TRBV14,TRBD2,TRBJ2-1,CASSHRLAGDTEQFF,TGTGCCAGCAGCCACCGACTAGCGGGAGATACTGAGCAGTTCTTC
.,TRBV15,.,TRBJ1-3,CATSRGQGRNTIYF,TGTGCCACCAGCAGAGGGCAGGGAAGAAACACCATATATTTT
few,TRBV19,.,TRBJ1-1,CATIRMSEAFF,TGTGCCACTATACGAATGTCTGAAGCTTTCTTT
.,TRBV19,.,TRBJ1-1,CASSIQRDTEAFF,TGTGCCAGTAGCATTCAGCGGGACACTGAAGCTTTCTTT
.,TRBV21-1,.,TRBJ1-1,CASSKGFSGGGDTEAFF,TGTGCCAGCAGCAAAGGTTTCTCGGGGGGCGGGGACACTGAAGCTTTCTTT
.,TRBV19,.,TRBJ2-1,CASSLRAPYNEQFF,TGTGCCAGTAGTCTCAGGGCTCCCTACAATGAGCAGTTCTTC
.,TRBV4-1,TRBD1,TRBJ2-5,CASSQQGARDETQYF,TGCGCCAGCAGCCAACAGGGGGCGAGAGATGAGACCCAGTACTTC